These T cell receptor beta chains were read from a single sample in a study of T cell responses to AZD1222 COVID-19 vaccine. The data were produced by immunoSEQ multiplex PCR, yet TCRdb's version contains in-frame clones alone and is incomplete. The table includes more than 80,000 clones, 80% to 95% detected once. The starting material was peripheral blood, obtained 28 days after the second AZD1222 dose. The receptors originated from an adult who received the AZD1222 COVID-19 vaccine. The CDR3 runs from the conserved cysteine through the conserved F or W. D genes are given only for firm matches. Part of the rows lack a size; the others show once, few, many or a class for expanded clones.

CASSQQIGEKLFF,TGTGCCAGCAGCCAACAGATTGGTGAAAAACTGTTTTTT,TRBJ1-4,.,TRBV3-1/TRBV3-2,.
CASSQRASSYNSPLHF,TGTGCCAGCAGCCAACGGGCGAGCTCCTATAATTCACCCCTCCACTTT,TRBJ1-6,.,TRBV3-1/TRBV3-2,.
CASGRGSGNTIYF,TGTGCCAGCGGTCGGGGCTCTGGAAACACCATATATTTT,TRBJ1-3,.,TRBV7-3,.
CASMGFEEKLFF,TGTGCCAGCATGGGGTTTGAAGAAAAACTGTTTTTT,TRBJ1-4,.,TRBV27,.
CASSLASGRGRKNNEQFF,TGTGCCAGCAGCTTGGCCTCAGGTCGTGGACGGAAAAACAATGAGCAGTTCTTC,TRBJ2-1,.,TRBV5-6,.
CASSQRTGGASSSYNEQFF,TGTGCCAGCAGCCAAAGGACAGGGGGCGCGTCGAGCTCCTACAATGAGCAGTTCTTC,TRBJ2-1,TRBD1,TRBV14,.
CASSFSGDGYTF,TGTGCCAGCAGTTTTTCGGGGGACGGCTACACCTTC,TRBJ1-2,.,TRBV6-5,.
CASSLTGTGAAGVTEAFF,TGTGCCAGCAGCCTAACCGGGACAGGGGCCGCGGGAGTAACTGAAGCTTTCTTT,TRBJ1-1,TRBD1,TRBV6-2/TRBV6-3,.
CASSLGTARTGIQYF,TGCGCCAGCAGCCTAGGGACAGCACGGACGGGCATTCAGTACTTC,TRBJ2-4,TRBD1,TRBV5-1,.
CAAANGQYGYTF,TGTGCCGCGGCCAACGGCCAATATGGCTACACCTTC,TRBJ1-2,.,TRBV11-2,once
CASRYGNTEAFF,TGTGCCAGTAGATACGGAAACACTGAAGCTTTCTTT,TRBJ1-1,.,TRBV19,.
CASSLPGLDDEQYF,TGTGCCAGCAGCTTGCCCGGACTAGACGACGAGCAGTACTTC,TRBJ2-7,TRBD2,TRBV7-3,.
CASSQDLRRDQPQHF,TGTGCCAGCAGCCAAGATCTGAGGAGGGATCAGCCCCAGCATTTT,TRBJ1-5,.,TRBV3-1/TRBV3-2,few
CASSPGRGPSGADYGYTF,TGTGCCAGCTCACCGGGAAGGGGACCGTCCGGAGCGGACTATGGCTACACCTTC,TRBJ1-2,.,TRBV18,.
CASSVGLAGGSTDTQYF,TGTGCCAGCAGCGTAGGGCTAGCGGGGGGAAGCACAGATACGCAGTATTTT,TRBJ2-3,TRBD2,TRBV9,.
CASSYEEPGYGEQFF,TGTGCCAGCAGTTACGAGGAGCCAGGGTACGGCGAGCAGTTCTTC,TRBJ2-1,.,TRBV6-5,.